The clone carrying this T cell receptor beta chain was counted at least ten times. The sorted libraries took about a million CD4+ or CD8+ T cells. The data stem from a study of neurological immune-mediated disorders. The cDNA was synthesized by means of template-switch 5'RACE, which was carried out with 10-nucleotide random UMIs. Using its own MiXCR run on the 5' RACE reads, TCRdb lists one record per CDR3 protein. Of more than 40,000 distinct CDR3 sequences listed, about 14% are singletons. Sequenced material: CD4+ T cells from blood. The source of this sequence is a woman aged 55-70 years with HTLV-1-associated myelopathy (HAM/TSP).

CDR3 protein: CASSKAGDRKYYEQYF. CDR3 nucleotides: TGTGCCAGCAGCAAAGCGGGGGACAGAAAGTACTACGAGCAGTACTTC. The chain employs TRBV21-1 and TRBJ2-7; no DNA check was done on the table's D call, TRBD1. TRBV21-1 is listed as a pseudogene. The CDR3 has 16 residues.